This T cell receptor (beta chain) stems from a study of T cell repertoires in cytomegalovirus infection. The table lists this clonotype with many counts. MiXCR was run by TCRdb on the reads, yielding one entry per CDR3 protein. This sample has roughly 230,000 distinct CDR3 sequences, with 9% to 15% found just once. The J segment lost 1 base and the V segment lost 3 bases, leaving 5 bases of the junction unmatched. The CDR3 totals 16 residues. Per germline, CDR1 SGHTA and CDR2 FQGNSA. The rearrangement joins TRBV7-2 to TRBJ2-3; 9 bases align to TRBD2. What was sequenced was PBMCs. This sequence originates from a human donor in good health (CMV status not recorded). Some clones in this sample may be carry-over from other donors' samples. The CDR3 DNA follows: TGTGCCAGCAGCTTGTGGCGGGGGGGCCGCACAGATACGCAGTATTTT. This translates into CASSLWRGGRTDTQYF.